This T cell receptor beta chain was sequenced for a study of cytomegalovirus exposure and HLA in healthy donors. Deletions cut 0 bases from V and 2 bases from J, with 14 bases between. Looked up from germline, CDR1 is MNHNY and CDR2 is SVGAGI (reference sequence). The CDR3 is made up of 16 amino acids. PCR amplification relied on 60 Vbeta primers (plus 13 Jbeta primers). The repertoire was sequenced with immunoSEQ multiplex PCR; TCRdb's copy has only in-frame clones and lacks some. This table has about 140,000 clones, around 80% appearing once. Sequencing was done on a sample of PBMCs. The V gene is TRBV6-6, the J gene TRBJ2-7, with D possibly matching TRBD2 (6 bases). This clonotype was obtained from a female donor in good health and CMV-seronegative. The CDR3 DNA sequence: TGTGCCAGCAGTTACTCGCTCGGGAGAGGAACCTACGAGCAGTACTTC. The encoded protein is CASSYSLGRGTYEQYF.